These T cell receptor beta chains were read from a single sample in a study of blood T cell repertoires in COVID-19. This table comes from immunoSEQ multiplex PCR, and its TCRdb copy is limited to in-frame clones, with some not included. This sample has fewer than 300,000 clones, with roughly 89% found just once. What was sequenced was peripheral blood. The source of these receptors is a young man with acute or convalescent COVID-19. Both conserved end residues are part of each CDR3. D genes are given only for firm matches. Expanded clones get a size class; other rows say once, few or many, or leave the size out.

D gene | J gene | V gene | clone size | CDR3 DNA | CDR3 protein
TRBD1 | TRBJ2-7 | TRBV6-6 | - | TGTGCCAGCAGTTATAGACAGGGGGCGACCCGCGAGCAGTACTTC | CASSYRQGATREQYF
- | TRBJ1-1 | TRBV15 | - | TGTGCCACCAGCACCTTTAAAGAAGCTTTCTTT | CATSTFKEAFF
TRBD1 | TRBJ2-7 | TRBV3-1/TRBV3-2 | - | TGTGCCAGCAGCCCTCTTGGACAGGGTTTGTACGAGCAGTACTTC | CASSPLGQGLYEQYF
TRBD2 | TRBJ2-2 | TRBV7-6 | - | TGTGCCAGCAGCCTGACTAGCGGGGGGGCCATGGACGGGGAGCTGTTTTTT | CASSLTSGGAMDGELFF
TRBD2 | TRBJ2-7 | TRBV7-9 | once | TGTGCCAGCAGCTTAGGTCTGATAGCGGGGGACTACGAGCAGTACTTC | CASSLGLIAGDYEQYF
- | TRBJ1-1 | TRBV7-8 | - | TGTGCCAGCAGCTATTGGGCAGGGTTGAACACTGAAGCTTTCTTT | CASSYWAGLNTEAFF
TRBD1 | TRBJ2-7 | TRBV6-5 | - | TGTGCCAGCAGTTACTCGAGACAGGGGGGGTACGAGCAGTACTTC | CASSYSRQGGYEQYF
- | TRBJ2-4 | TRBV7-8 | - | TGTGCCAGCAGCTTTAACCCAAAAGCAAACATTCAGTACTTC | CASSFNPKANIQYF
- | TRBJ2-4 | TRBV2 | - | TGTGCCAGCAGTGAAGCGCGGGCCAAAAACATTCAGTACTTC | CASSEARAKNIQYF
- | TRBJ2-1 | TRBV9 | - | TGTGCCAGCAGCGCCCGAGAGGGCCTCTCCTACAATGAGCAGTTCTTC | CASSAREGLSYNEQFF
TRBD2 | TRBJ2-7 | TRBV18 | - | TGTGCCAGCTCACCCAGCGGGGGAGCGAACTACGAGCAGTACTTC | CASSPSGGANYEQYF
TRBD2 | TRBJ2-3 | TRBV7-8 | - | TGTGCCAGCAGCTTAGGGACTAGCGGGACAGATACGCAGTATTTT | CASSLGTSGTDTQYF
TRBD2 | TRBJ2-7 | TRBV30 | - | TGTGCCTGGAGTGTTGGGGCGGGAGGGGCCTACGAGCAGTACTTC | CAWSVGAGGAYEQYF
- | TRBJ2-1 | TRBV19 | - | TGTGCCAGTAGTATAGCGGGACTCAACAATGAGCAGTTCTTC | CASSIAGLNNEQFF
- | TRBJ1-2 | TRBV30 | - | TGTGCCTGGAGTGCCTCGGGTTATGGTGGCTACACCTTC | CAWSASGYGGYTF
- | TRBJ1-1 | TRBV10-3 | - | TGTGCCATCAGTGCCAGGGGGAACACTGAAGCTTTCTTT | CAISARGNTEAFF
- | TRBJ2-3 | TRBV7-9 | - | TGTGCCAGCAGCTTATTGGAGAGAGATACGCAGTATTTT | CASSLLERDTQYF
TRBD2 | TRBJ2-2 | TRBV6-2/TRBV6-3 | - | TGTGCCAGCAGTTCGTCCCTAGCGGGGGTTACCGGGGAGCTGTTTTTT | CASSSSLAGVTGELFF
- | TRBJ2-5 | TRBV18 | once | TGTGCCAGCTCACCACGCGTGGCCCAGTACTTC | CASSPRVAQYF
- | TRBJ2-5 | TRBV6-5 | - | TGTGCCAGCAGTTACGTCGGGGAATGGGAGACCCAGTACTTC | CASSYVGEWETQYF
- | TRBJ2-6 | TRBV19 | - | TGTGCCAGTAGTACTAGAGGGTCCTCTGGGGCCAACGTCCTGACTTTC | CASSTRGSSGANVLTF
- | TRBJ1-1 | TRBV28 | - | TGTGCCAGCAGTTTAGTTTCAATGAACACTGAAGCTTTCTTT | CASSLVSMNTEAFF
- | TRBJ2-7 | TRBV28 | - | TGTGCCAGCAGCCTGGACTTCTCTGGGGCCTACGAGCAGTACTTC | CASSLDFSGAYEQYF
TRBD2 | TRBJ2-1 | TRBV30 | - | TGTGCCTGGAGGACTAGCGGGGGACACAATGAGCAGTTCTTC | CAWRTSGGHNEQFF
- | TRBJ1-5 | TRBV27 | - | TGTGCCAGCAGTAACGGGAGGCAGGGGCAGCCCCAGCATTTT | CASSNGRQGQPQHF
TRBD1 | TRBJ1-4 | TRBV28 | - | TGTGCCAGCAGTTCAATGGGACAGACAAATGAAAAACTGTTTTTT | CASSSMGQTNEKLFF
TRBD2 | TRBJ2-3 | TRBV4-1 | - | TGCGCCAGCAGCCAAGATGCGGCTAGCGGGAGGGATACGCAGTATTTT | CASSQDAASGRDTQYF
TRBD1 | TRBJ2-7 | TRBV5-1 | - | TGCGCCAGCAGCTTGGACAGGGGCTACGAGCAGTACTTC | CASSLDRGYEQYF
- | TRBJ1-6 | TRBV30 | - | TGTGCCTGGAGTGTACCGGGTTCACCCCTCCACTTT | CAWSVPGSPLHF
- | TRBJ1-4 | TRBV28 | - | TGTGCCAGCAGTTTGGGGGCGGCTAATGAAAAACTGTTTTTT | CASSLGAANEKLFF
- | TRBJ2-2 | TRBV7-8 | - | TGTGCCAGCAGCGCCCTCGACACCCCAGGAACCGGGGAGCTGTTTTTT | CASSALDTPGTGELFF
- | TRBJ1-1 | TRBV6-6 | - | TGTGCCAGCAGTTGGCAGGGGTCTTCTGAAGCTTTCTTT | CASSWQGSSEAFF
- | TRBJ2-2 | TRBV30 | - | TGTGCCTGGAGTGCGGGGGGACACCTCACCGGGGAGCTGTTTTTT | CAWSAGGHLTGELFF
- | TRBJ2-7 | TRBV6-6 | - | TGTGCCAGCAGTTACTCGGAGGTCATGGCCTACGAGCAGTACTTC | CASSYSEVMAYEQYF
TRBD2 | TRBJ2-5 | TRBV7-2 | - | TGTGCCAGCAGCTTAACGACTACTAGCGGGGGAGAGACCCAGTACTTC | CASSLTTTSGGETQYF
TRBD1 | TRBJ1-5 | TRBV20-1 | - | TGCAGTGCTAGTAGACAGGGGAACAATCAGCCCCAGCATTTT | CSASRQGNNQPQHF
- | TRBJ1-1 | TRBV2 | - | TGTGCCAGCAGTGTGGAGGGGTTCGACACTGAAGCTTTCTTT | CASSVEGFDTEAFF
- | TRBJ1-6 | TRBV27 | once | TGTGCCAGCAGTCCGTTACAGGGAGTCTTGAATTCACCCCTCCACTTT | CASSPLQGVLNSPLHF
- | TRBJ1-5 | TRBV24-1 | - | TGTGCCACCAGTGATACAGGGTCCAATCAGCCCCAGCATTTT | CATSDTGSNQPQHF
TRBD1 | TRBJ2-1 | TRBV29-1 | once | TGCAGCGTTGAGAAATCCCCCTGGAACAGGGGATACAATGAGCAGTTCTTC | CSVEKSPWNRGYNEQFF
- | TRBJ2-1 | TRBV27 | - | TGTGCCAGCAGTGACGGGGTCTCCTACAATGAGCAGTTCTTC | CASSDGVSYNEQFF
TRBD1 | TRBJ2-2 | TRBV27 | - | TGTGCCAGCAAAATGGGACAGGGGGTATCCGGGGAGCTGTTTTTT | CASKMGQGVSGELFF
TRBD1 | TRBJ2-2 | TRBV11-3 | once | TGTGCCAGCAGTCAGGGGACAGGTCCCGTCGGGGAGCTGTTTTTT | CASSQGTGPVGELFF
- | TRBJ1-1 | TRBV24-1 | - | TGTGCCACCCAGAAAACAGCCTACACTGAAGCTTTCTTT | CATQKTAYTEAFF
TRBD2 | TRBJ2-5 | TRBV3-1/TRBV3-2 | - | TGTGCCAGCAGCCAAAGTAGGAGACTAGCGGGGGGGGAGACCCAGTACTTC | CASSQSRRLAGGETQYF
- | TRBJ2-1 | TRBV27 | - | TGTGCCAGCACCATTACGGGTGCCTACAATGAGCAGTTCTTC | CASTITGAYNEQFF
- | TRBJ1-1 | TRBV19 | - | TGTGCCAGTAGTATTGCGGGGCTTTTGAACACTGAAGCTTTCTTT | CASSIAGLLNTEAFF
- | TRBJ1-2 | TRBV4-1 | - | TGCGCCAGCAGCCTTTCTCCCGGGGTGGTTAACTATGGCTACACCTTC | CASSLSPGVVNYGYTF
TRBD2 | TRBJ2-1 | TRBV2 | - | TGTGCCAGCAGACTAGCGGGAGCCCGATTTTTCGATGAGCAGTTCTTC | CASRLAGARFFDEQFF
TRBD2 | TRBJ2-1 | TRBV7-6 | - | TGTGCCAGCAGCTTAGTCAACGGGAGGAGCTCCTACAATGAGCAGTTCTTC | CASSLVNGRSSYNEQFF
- | TRBJ1-4 | TRBV4-1 | - | TGCGCCAGCAGCCTTCCGAGAGTCAGTAGCGAAAAACTGTTTTTT | CASSLPRVSSEKLFF
- | TRBJ2-1 | TRBV7-2 | - | TGTGCCAGCAGCTTAACGGTGGAGAATGAGCAGTTCTTC | CASSLTVENEQFF
- | TRBJ1-6 | TRBV30 | - | TGTGCCTGGAGCGGGATGTCCTATAATTCACCCCTCCACTTT | CAWSGMSYNSPLHF
TRBD1 | TRBJ1-1 | TRBV10-3 | - | TGTGCCATCAGTAGAAAACAGGGGAAGGACACTGAAGCTTTCTTT | CAISRKQGKDTEAFF
TRBD2 | TRBJ2-4 | TRBV7-9 | - | TGTGCCAGCAGCTCCGGGGGGGTAGCCAAAAACATTCAGTACTTC | CASSSGGVAKNIQYF
- | TRBJ2-2 | TRBV13 | - | TGTGCCAGCAGCTTACGACCTGCGACAGGCTGGAAGACGAACACCGGGGAGCTGTTTTTT | CASSLRPATGWKTNTGELFF
- | TRBJ2-1 | TRBV5-1 | - | TGCGCCAGCAGCTTAACTAATCCCTCCTACAATGAGCAGTTCTTC | CASSLTNPSYNEQFF
- | TRBJ1-1 | TRBV6-5 | - | TGTGCCACCTTACAGGGACCGAACACTGAAGCTTTCTTT | CATLQGPNTEAFF
TRBD1 | TRBJ2-3 | TRBV6-5 | - | TGTGCCAGCAGACCCGACAGGGGGCAAAGAGATACGCAGTATTTT | CASRPDRGQRDTQYF
- | TRBJ1-5 | TRBV19 | - | TGTGCCAGTAGTATACACAATCAGCCCCAGCATTTT | CASSIHNQPQHF